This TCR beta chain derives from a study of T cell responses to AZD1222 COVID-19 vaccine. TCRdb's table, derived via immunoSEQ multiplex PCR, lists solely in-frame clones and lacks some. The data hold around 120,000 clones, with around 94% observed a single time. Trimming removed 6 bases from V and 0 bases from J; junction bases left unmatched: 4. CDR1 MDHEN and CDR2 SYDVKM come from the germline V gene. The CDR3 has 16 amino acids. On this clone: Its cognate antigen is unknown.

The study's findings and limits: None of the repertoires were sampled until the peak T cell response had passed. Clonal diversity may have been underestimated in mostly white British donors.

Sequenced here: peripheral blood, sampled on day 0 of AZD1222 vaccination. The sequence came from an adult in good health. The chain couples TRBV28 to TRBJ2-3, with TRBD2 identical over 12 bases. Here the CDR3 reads CASRLGTSGSTDTQYF. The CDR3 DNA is TGTGCCAGCAGATTAGGGACTAGCGGGAGCACAGATACGCAGTATTTT.